This TCR beta chain came from a study of technical replicates of blood from a handful of donors. This CDR3 has 13 residues. Trimming removed 5 bases from V and 4 bases from J, with 14 bases in between. CDR1 GTSNPN and CDR2 SVGIG come from the germline V gene (reference sequence). The assay was immunoSEQ multiplex PCR, and TCRdb's table has in-frame clones only and misses some. The repertoire consists of some 80,000 clones, with roughly four fifths occurring once and the leading ten covering around 4%. The chain joins TRBV30 to TRBJ1-1, with a weak D call TRBD1 (5 bases). The origin of this receptor is a human donor in good health. Some clones in this sample may be carry-over from other donors' samples. Sequencing was performed on PBMCs. This chain's CDR3 is CAWARGWGTEAFF. CDR3 DNA: TGTGCCTGGGCCCGGGGGTGGGGCACTGAAGCTTTCTTT.